The sequence of this TCR beta chain was determined in a study of vaccination and CD4 T cells after COVID-19. Study-level information: A median of approximately 100 days (range 35 to 161) separated diagnosis from post-COVID sampling. Collection of post-vaccine samples followed dose two by a median approximately 69 days, spanning a range of 14 to 241.

In the case of this clonotype: The antigen is undetermined.

Specified treatment: approximately nine-day PBMC culture with coronavirus spike peptide pools or control peptides (ViraFEST assay). Those CD4+ T cells from the unexposed donor predate the COVID-19 pandemic (2011-2018). Before TCRs were sequenced, ViraFEST expanded antigen-specific T cells with peptide pools. Following a culture period (about nine days), negative selection was used to isolate CD4+ T cells. With the Oncomine TCR Beta short-read assay, DNA from cultured CD4+ T cells was sequenced. Researchers extracted genomic DNA from CD4+ T cells that had been cultured. TCRdb reanalysed the PCR reads using MiXCR and keeps one entry per CDR3 protein. Of thousands of distinct CDR3 sequences in the sample, about 35% were seen once. The receptor comes from a human donor in good health. Sequenced input: CD4+ T cells from blood, cultured in vitro.

The CDR3 DNA is TGCAGTGCTAGACCCCCGGCGGGGAACAATGAGCAGTTCTTC. As protein: CSARPPAGNNEQFF. The J gene is TRBJ2-1, the V gene TRBV20-1; perhaps TRBD2 as D (6 bases). The V gene lost 2 bases and the J gene lost 5 bases, with 13 bases spanning the gap. The CDR3 contains 14 residues. The germline gives CDR1 DFQATT, CDR2 SNEGSKA (reference sequence).